The 30 T cell receptor beta chains below come from one sample, sequenced in a study of blood T cell repertoires in COVID-19. Some clones are missing from TCRdb's copy, which holds only in-frame ones; the method was immunoSEQ multiplex PCR. The sample holds roughly 150,000 clones, about four fifths seen once. Sequencing input: peripheral blood. The receptors derive from a woman aged 60-70 years with COVID-19, enrolled during active disease.

This chain links TRBV6-5 with TRBJ2-3; D gene unclear. CDR1 and CDR2 (germline): MNHEY, SVGAGI. The ends were cut back, 6 bases at V and 0 bases at J, with 13 bases in the middle. The CDR3 spans 15 residues. CDR3 amino acids: CASSPEVSSTDTQYF. CDR3 in DNA: TGTGCCAGCAGCCCCGAGGTGTCCAGCACAGATACGCAGTATTTT.

This clone was counted once. The chain couples TRBV27 to TRBJ1-6, with TRBD1 matching 7 bases. CDR3 length: 14 amino acids. The trim removed 2 bases at V and 8 bases at J, leaving 3 bases unmatched. Looked up from germline, CDR1 is MNHEY and CDR2 is SMNVEV (reference sequence). The CDR3 sequence is CASSLRDRYSPLHF. The CDR3 region has the DNA TGTGCCAGCAGTTTAAGGGACAGATATTCACCCCTCCACTTT.

The V gene is TRBV24-1, the J gene TRBJ2-1, with 7 nucleotides matching TRBD2. There are 15 residues in the CDR3. Germline V CDR1 and CDR2: KGHDR, SFDVKD. After removal of 5 bases from V and 8 bases from J, the junction contained 11 bases not matched to a gene. CDR3 region: CATSALGEGPDEQFF. The CDR3, as DNA: TGTGCCACCAGTGCCTTAGGGGAGGGCCCGGATGAGCAGTTCTTC.

The sample holds many counts of this clone. V and J are TRBV6-5 and TRBJ1-5; D is perhaps TRBD1 (6 bases). The germline V and J ends were trimmed by 8 bases and 4 bases, with 18 bases remaining between them. The CDR3 runs to 15 residues. The V gene's germline CDR1 is MNHEY and CDR2 SVGAGI. The CDR3 loop reads CASSARGAMNQPQHF. CDR3 DNA sequence: TGTGCCAGCTCCGCGCGGGGGGCGATGAATCAGCCCCAGCATTTT.

The chain employs TRBV19 and TRBJ2-3; TRBD2 matches 14 bases. The CDR3 length is 16 residues. Per the germline V gene, CDR1 is LNHDA and CDR2 is SQIVND (reference sequence). The V and J ends lost 4 bases and 8 bases, in that order; junction bases with no gene match: 8. CDR3 in DNA: TGTGCCAGTAGTAAACTTCCCGGGACTAGCGGGAGTACGCAGTATTTT. Translating it yields CASSKLPGTSGSTQYF.

A few counts support this clone. The V gene is TRBV2, the J gene TRBJ2-7, with 7 bases that match TRBD1. Germline V CDR1 and CDR2: SNHLY, FYNNEI. The V and J ends lost 6 bases and 2 bases, in that order; junction bases with no gene match: 4. CDR3 size: 13 residues. The CDR3 is CASSGQVPYEQYV. The CDR3 DNA is TGTGCCAGCAGCGGACAGGTTCCCTACGAGCAGTACGTC.

This clone was seen only a few times. The chain joins TRBV18 to TRBJ1-5, with TRBD1 matching 7 bases. V gave up 6 bases and J gave up 7 bases; unmatched junction bases: 18. The germline V gene encodes CDR1 KGHSH and CDR2 LQKENI. The CDR3 consists of 17 residues. DNA of the CDR3: TGTGCCAGCTCCCAATCTCGCTTTTCTACAGGGGACCAGCCCCAGCATTTT. It encodes CASSQSRFSTGDQPQHF. Full variable domain (missing parts from reference TRBV18 and TRBJ1-5): NAGVMQNPRHLVRRRGQEARLRCSPMKGHSHVYWYRQLPEEGLKFMVYLQKENIIDESGMPKERFSAEFPKEGPSILRIQQVVRGDSAAYFCASSQSRFSTGDQPQHFGDGTRLSIL.

V usage is TRBV7-2 and J usage is TRBJ1-2; D is possibly TRBD1 (6 bases). The germline V and J ends were trimmed by 5 bases and 1 base, with 14 bases remaining between them. The CDR3 length is 15 residues. CDR1 is SGHTA and CDR2 is FQGNSA in the germline V gene. The CDR3 spells CASSPGTFNNYGYTF. CDR3 coding DNA: TGTGCCAGCAGCCCAGGGACATTTAATAACTATGGCTACACCTTC.

V is TRBV18 and J is TRBJ1-2; D is unresolved. Germline-derived CDR1 and CDR2 are KGHSH and LQKENI. The CDR3 runs 16 residues. Trimming removed 3 bases from V and 1 base from J, with 15 bases in between. The CDR3 loop is CASSPSGEQINYGYTF. The CDR3 DNA is TGTGCCAGCTCACCCAGCGGGGAGCAAATTAACTATGGCTACACCTTC.

This chain's CDR3 is CASSLQGSRGSPLHF. CDR3 nucleotide sequence: TGTGCCAGCAGCTTACAGGGTTCGCGGGGGTCACCCCTCCACTTT. The V call is TRBV7-2, the J call TRBJ1-6, with D possibly being TRBD1 (5 bases). V dropped 2 bases and J dropped 10 bases, with 15 bases sitting between them. CDR1 is SGHTA and CDR2 is FQGNSA in the germline V gene. The CDR3 covers 15 residues. Looking up the rest from reference TRBV7-2 and TRBJ1-6 gives the full variable domain: GAGVSQSPSNKVTEKGKDVELRCDPISGHTALYWYRQSLGQGLEFLIYFQGNSAPDKSGLPSDRFSAERTGGSVSTLTIQRTQQEDSAVYLCASSLQGSRGSPLHFGNGTRLTVT.

The genes are TRBV5-1 and TRBJ2-3; D ambiguous. Germline V gene sequence: CDR1 SGHRS, CDR2 YFSETQ. The CDR3 sequence is 14 residues long. V was cut by 1 base and J by 6 bases, with 12 bases left in between. The CDR3 is CASSLRQLRDTQYF. The CDR3 DNA follows: TGCGCCAGCAGCTTGCGGCAGCTCAGGGATACGCAGTATTTT. Filled out from reference TRBV5-1 and TRBJ2-3, the complete variable domain reads KAGVTQTPRYLIKTRGQQVTLSCSPISGHRSVSWYQQTPGQGLQFLFEYFSETQRNKGNFPGRFSGRQFSNSRSEMNVSTLELGDSALYLCASSLRQLRDTQYFGPGTRLTVL.

This clone has just one count. The V call is TRBV19, the J call TRBJ1-3; 7 positions match TRBD1. Looked up from germline, CDR1 is LNHDA and CDR2 is SQIVND (reference sequence). The V gene end was trimmed by 10 bases and the J gene end by 0 bases; junction bases not matched to a gene: 9. This CDR3 is 15 amino acids long. This CDR3 is CATQGQRVSGNTIYF. The CDR3 nucleotides read TGTGCCACCCAGGGACAGCGGGTCTCTGGAAACACCATATATTTT.

The chain joins TRBV5-3 to TRBJ2-7; 8 bases fit TRBD1. TRBV5-3 is reported as an ORF; its role is uncertain. The V gene end was trimmed by 4 bases and the J gene end by 4 bases; junction bases not matched to a gene: 4. The CDR3 is 13 amino acids. Written as DNA, the CDR3 is TGTGCCAGAAGCCCTGGACAGGGTTACGAGCAGTACTTC. It specifies CARSPGQGYEQYF.

The chain combines TRBV3-1 (or the pseudogene TRBV3-2) with TRBJ2-3, with D perhaps TRBD2 (5 bases). CDR1 and CDR2 from the germline V gene are LGHDT and YNNKEL (reference sequence). V lost 4 bases and J 2 bases, leaving 10 bases between the germline ends. The CDR3 has 14 residues. The CDR3 nucleotides read TGTGCCAGCAGCCGCCGGACTGACACAGATACGCAGTATTTT. Protein: CASSRRTDTDTQYF.

The J gene is TRBJ2-1, the V gene TRBV24-1, with D perhaps matching TRBD2 (5 bases). V was cut by 3 bases and J by 0 bases, with 17 bases left in between. Germline V gene data show CDR1 as KGHDR and CDR2 as SFDVKD. The CDR3 sequence is 18 residues long. CDR3 loop: CATSDPHSAESSYNEQFF. The CDR3 DNA reads TGTGCCACCAGTGATCCACATAGCGCGGAAAGCTCCTACAATGAGCAGTTCTTC.

J is TRBJ1-6 and V is TRBV5-6; maybe TRBD1 (6 bases). This CDR3 region has 14 residues. CDR1 is SGHDT and CDR2 is YYEEEE in the germline V gene. V was shortened by 0 bases and J by 7 bases, with 8 bases between the two germline ends. In DNA form, the CDR3 reads TGTGCCAGCAGCTTGGGCCAGGGGAATTCACCCCTCCACTTT. Translation: CASSLGQGNSPLHF.

V and J are TRBV5-1 and TRBJ2-3; TRBD1 agrees at 9 bases. The V and J ends lost 3 bases and 4 bases, in that order; junction bases with no gene match: 9. Germline loops: CDR1 SGHRS, CDR2 YFSETQ. The CDR3 consists of 16 residues. The CDR3: CASSSTGTGRADTQYF. CDR3 DNA sequence: TGCGCCAGCAGCTCCACCGGGACAGGGCGAGCAGATACGCAGTATTTT.

The chain employs TRBV7-2 and TRBJ1-3; TRBD1 matches at 7 bases. The CDR3 covers 15 residues. Germline V CDR1 and CDR2: SGHTA, FQGNSA. The junction had 7 bases not matched to a gene; V was cut back by 6 bases and J by 2 bases. The CDR3 is CASRGDRTAGNTIYF. As DNA, the CDR3 is TGTGCCAGCAGGGGGGACAGAACTGCTGGAAACACCATATATTTT.

In regard to this clone: This same CDR3 is encoded by further DNA sequences in the sample. J is TRBJ2-5 and V is TRBV5-1; 7 bases are shared with TRBD2. The J segment lost 4 bases and the V segment lost 0 bases, leaving 3 bases of the junction unmatched. This CDR3 is built from 14 residues. CDR1 SGHRS and CDR2 YFSETQ come from the germline V gene. In DNA form, the CDR3 reads TGCGCCAGCAGCTTGGCTGGCGGGGGAGAGACCCAGTACTTC. Translated, it gives CASSLAGGGETQYF.

This clone was recorded only once. The rearrangement links TRBV5-4 to TRBJ2-3; the match to TRBD1 covers 10 bases. CDR1 and CDR2 (germline): SGHNT, YYREEE (reference sequence). The CDR3 runs to 15 residues. V dropped 5 bases and J dropped 4; count of bases not matched to a gene: 7. The CDR3 sequence is CASSISGTGADTQYF. In DNA, the CDR3 is TGTGCCAGCAGTATCTCCGGGACAGGGGCAGATACGCAGTATTTT.

The chain uses TRBV7-2 and TRBJ1-2; unclear D gene. Trimming shortened V by 2 bases and J by 4 bases, and 14 bases separated the two germline ends. This CDR3 is 15 amino acids long. In germline, CDR1 is SGHTA, CDR2 FQGNSA. The CDR3 bases are TGTGCCAGCAGCTTACGACACCCGAAAAGCTATGGCTACACCTTC. Protein: CASSLRHPKSYGYTF. The full variable domain, completed using reference TRBV7-2 and TRBJ1-2, is GAGVSQSPSNKVTEKGKDVELRCDPISGHTALYWYRQSLGQGLEFLIYFQGNSAPDKSGLPSDRFSAERTGGSVSTLTIQRTQQEDSAVYLCASSLRHPKSYGYTFGSGTRLTVV.

The chain carries TRBV18 and TRBJ2-7; D is perhaps TRBD1 (6 bases). This CDR3 is built from 16 residues. The V end lost 3 bases, the J end lost 2 bases, and 17 bases lay between the germline ends. Germline loops: CDR1 KGHSH, CDR2 LQKENI. DNA of the CDR3: TGTGCCAGCTCACCTCTGTCCGGACAGACGCCCTACGAGCAGTACTTC. Translation: CASSPLSGQTPYEQYF. Complete variable domain (other parts from reference TRBV18 and TRBJ2-7): NAGVMQNPRHLVRRRGQEARLRCSPMKGHSHVYWYRQLPEEGLKFMVYLQKENIIDESGMPKERFSAEFPKEGPSILRIQQVVRGDSAAYFCASSPLSGQTPYEQYFGPGTRLTVT.

The chain is built from TRBV11-2 and TRBJ2-7; D is uncertain. The CDR3 runs 12 residues. Trimming shortened V by 1 base and J by 4 bases, and 5 bases separated the two germline ends. Germline loops: CDR1 SGHAT, CDR2 FQNNGV. The CDR3 here is CASSLARYEQYV. CDR3 in DNA: TGTGCCAGCAGCTTAGCGAGGTACGAGCAGTACGTC.

This rearrangement joins TRBV6-5 to TRBJ2-3; 7 positions agree with TRBD2. V trimming: 9 bases; J trimming: 5 bases; junction bases outside the gene matches: 14. The CDR3 length is 15 residues. CDR1 and CDR2 from the germline V gene are MNHEY and SVGAGI. CDR3 bases: TGTGCCAGTCGAGAGGCGGGAGCATTGGAAGATACGCAGTATTTT. It codes for CASREAGALEDTQYF.

The chain uses TRBV24-1 and TRBJ2-5; the D gene is possibly TRBD2 (7 bases). The V and J ends lost 11 bases and 1 base respectively, with 16 bases between them. The CDR3 has 14 residues. Germline values: CDR1 KGHDR, CDR2 SFDVKD. In DNA form, the CDR3 reads TGTGCCAGCGGCGACGGGGGGCTCCAAGAGACCCAGTACTTC. It is translated as CASGDGGLQETQYF.

This chain joins TRBV6-5 and TRBJ2-3; 14 nucleotides match TRBD2. The trim removed 5 bases at V and 5 bases at J, leaving 3 bases unmatched. Germline values: CDR1 MNHEY, CDR2 SVGAGI. This CDR3 has 15 residues. The CDR3 DNA sequence: TGTGCCAGCAGTCGACTAGCGGGAGGGGGAGATACGCAGTATTTT. This gives the protein CASSRLAGGGDTQYF.

Only a few counts were recorded for this clone. This chain connects TRBV18 to TRBJ2-5, with 10 bases matching TRBD2. V was pared by 3 bases and J by 3 bases, with 1 base of the junction left unmatched. This CDR3 region has 14 residues. CDR1 is KGHSH and CDR2 is LQKENI in the germline V gene. The CDR3 sequence is CASSPLAGEETQYF. The CDR3 DNA reads as TGTGCCAGCTCACCCCTAGCGGGGGAAGAGACCCAGTACTTC.

The V gene is TRBV19, the J gene TRBJ1-4, with TRBD1 as a possible D gene (6 bases). The CDR3 totals 15 residues. Per germline, CDR1 LNHDA and CDR2 SQIVND (reference sequence). V lost 4 bases and J lost 0, with 9 bases in between. The DNA of the CDR3 is TGTGCCAGTAGTAGCCGACAGGCAACTAATGAAAAACTGTTTTTT. Its translation is CASSSRQATNEKLFF.

There are a few counts of this clone. The chain couples TRBV28 to TRBJ1-1; TRBD1 might be the D (6 bases). Per germline, CDR1 MDHEN and CDR2 SYDVKM. The CDR3 runs 15 residues. Trimming removed 7 bases from V and 1 base from J, with 16 bases in between. CDR3 region: CASTTWGRGNTEAFF. CDR3 DNA: TGTGCCAGCACCACCTGGGGGCGAGGGAACACTGAAGCTTTCTTT.

The J gene is TRBJ2-3, the V gene TRBV6-5, with no clear D. V gave up 6 bases and J gave up 5 bases, with 6 bases separating them. Germline assignment: CDR1 MNHEY and CDR2 SVGAGI. There are 11 residues in the CDR3. This chain's CDR3 is CASRFRDTQYF. CDR3 bases: TGTGCCAGCAGGTTTAGAGATACGCAGTATTTT.